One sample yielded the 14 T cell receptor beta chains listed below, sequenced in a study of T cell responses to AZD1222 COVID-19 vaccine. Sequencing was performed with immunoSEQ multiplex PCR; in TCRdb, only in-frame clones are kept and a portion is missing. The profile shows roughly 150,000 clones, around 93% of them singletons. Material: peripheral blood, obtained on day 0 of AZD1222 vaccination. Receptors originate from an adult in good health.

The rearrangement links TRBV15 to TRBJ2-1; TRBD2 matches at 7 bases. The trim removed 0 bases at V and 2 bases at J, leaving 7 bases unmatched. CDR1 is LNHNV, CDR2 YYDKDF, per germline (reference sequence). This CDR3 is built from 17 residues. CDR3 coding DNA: TGTGCCACCAGCAGAGATCGGTGGCGGGAGCCCTACAATGAGCAGTTCTTC. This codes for CATSRDRWREPYNEQFF.

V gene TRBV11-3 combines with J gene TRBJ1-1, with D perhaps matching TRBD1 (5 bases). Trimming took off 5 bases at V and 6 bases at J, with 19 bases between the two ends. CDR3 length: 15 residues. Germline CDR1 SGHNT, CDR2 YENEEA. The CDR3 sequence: CASSAIGSGTAEAFF. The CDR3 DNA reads TGTGCCAGCAGCGCCATTGGGTCCGGGACCGCTGAAGCTTTCTTT.

CDR3: CASSSRQGNEKLFF. The DNA of the CDR3 is TGTGCCAGCAGTTCGCGACAGGGTAATGAAAAACTGTTTTTT. This rearrangement joins TRBV6-5 to TRBJ1-4; 7 bases line up with TRBD1. CDR1 is MNHEY and CDR2 is SVGAGI in the germline V gene. Losses at the gene ends were 4 bases for V and 4 bases for J; bases not matched to a gene: 3. The CDR3 sequence is 14 residues long.

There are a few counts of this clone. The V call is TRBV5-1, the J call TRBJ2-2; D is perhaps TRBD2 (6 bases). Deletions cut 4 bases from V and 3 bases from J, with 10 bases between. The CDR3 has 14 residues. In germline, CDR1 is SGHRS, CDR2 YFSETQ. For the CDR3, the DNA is TGCGCCAGCAGCGAGGGACTCGACACCGGGGAGCTGTTTTTT. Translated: CASSEGLDTGELFF.

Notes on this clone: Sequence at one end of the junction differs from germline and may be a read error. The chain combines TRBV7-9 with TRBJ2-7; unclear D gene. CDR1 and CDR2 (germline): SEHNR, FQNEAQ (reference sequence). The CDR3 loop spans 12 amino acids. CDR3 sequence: CASSLSSHEQYF. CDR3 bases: TGTGCCAGCAGCCTGAGCTCCCACGAGCAGTACTTC.

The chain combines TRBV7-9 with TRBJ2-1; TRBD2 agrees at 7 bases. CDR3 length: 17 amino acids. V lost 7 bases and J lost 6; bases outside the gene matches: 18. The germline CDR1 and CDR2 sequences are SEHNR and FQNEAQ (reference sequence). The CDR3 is CASTSKGLRLAANEQFF. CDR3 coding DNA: TGTGCCAGCACCTCAAAGGGACTTCGACTAGCCGCCAATGAGCAGTTCTTC.

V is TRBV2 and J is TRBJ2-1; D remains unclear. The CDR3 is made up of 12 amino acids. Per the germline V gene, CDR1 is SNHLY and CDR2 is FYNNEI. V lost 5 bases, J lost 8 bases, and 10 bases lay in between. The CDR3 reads CASSPSPHEQFF. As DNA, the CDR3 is TGTGCCAGCAGTCCCTCCCCCCATGAGCAGTTCTTC.

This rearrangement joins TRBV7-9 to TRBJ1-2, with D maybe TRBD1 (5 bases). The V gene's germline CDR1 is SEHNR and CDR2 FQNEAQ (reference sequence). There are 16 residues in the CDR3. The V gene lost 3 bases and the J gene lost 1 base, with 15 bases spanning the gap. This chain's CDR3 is CASSFSRVHINYGYTF. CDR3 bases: TGTGCCAGCAGCTTTTCCAGGGTCCATATTAACTATGGCTACACCTTC.

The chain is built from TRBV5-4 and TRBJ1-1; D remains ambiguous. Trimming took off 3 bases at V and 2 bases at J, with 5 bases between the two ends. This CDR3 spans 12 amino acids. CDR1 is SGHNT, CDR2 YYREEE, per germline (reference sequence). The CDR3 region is CASSSINTEAFF. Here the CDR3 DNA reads TGTGCCAGCAGCTCAATAAACACTGAAGCTTTCTTT.

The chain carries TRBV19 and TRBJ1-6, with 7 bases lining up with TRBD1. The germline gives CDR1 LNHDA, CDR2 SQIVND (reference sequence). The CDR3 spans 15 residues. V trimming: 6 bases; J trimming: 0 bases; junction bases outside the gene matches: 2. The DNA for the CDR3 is TGTGCCAGTAGCGACAGGGTCTCCTATAATTCACCCCTCCACTTT. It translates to CASSDRVSYNSPLHF.

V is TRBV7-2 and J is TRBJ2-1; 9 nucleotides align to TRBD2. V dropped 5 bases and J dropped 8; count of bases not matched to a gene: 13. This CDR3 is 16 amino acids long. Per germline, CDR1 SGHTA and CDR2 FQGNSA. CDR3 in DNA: TGTGCCAGCAGCCCCCTAGCGGGGCGGCCGTGGCATGAGCAGTTCTTC. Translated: CASSPLAGRPWHEQFF.

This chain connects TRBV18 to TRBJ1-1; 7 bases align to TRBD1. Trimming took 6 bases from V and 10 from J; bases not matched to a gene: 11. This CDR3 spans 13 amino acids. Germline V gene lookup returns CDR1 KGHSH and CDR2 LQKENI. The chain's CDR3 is CASSLGQERGAFF. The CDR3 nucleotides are TGTGCCAGCTCTCTAGGACAGGAAAGAGGAGCTTTCTTT. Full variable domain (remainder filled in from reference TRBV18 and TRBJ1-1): NAGVMQNPRHLVRRRGQEARLRCSPMKGHSHVYWYRQLPEEGLKFMVYLQKENIIDESGMPKERFSAEFPKEGPSILRIQQVVRGDSAAYFCASSLGQERGAFFGQGTRLTVV.

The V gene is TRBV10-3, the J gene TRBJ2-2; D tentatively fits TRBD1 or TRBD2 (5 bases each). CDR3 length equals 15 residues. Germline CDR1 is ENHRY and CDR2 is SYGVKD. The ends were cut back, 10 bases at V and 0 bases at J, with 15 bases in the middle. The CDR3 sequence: CATKPGTSNTGELFF. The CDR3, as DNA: TGTGCCACAAAGCCCGGGACGTCGAACACCGGGGAGCTGTTTTTT.

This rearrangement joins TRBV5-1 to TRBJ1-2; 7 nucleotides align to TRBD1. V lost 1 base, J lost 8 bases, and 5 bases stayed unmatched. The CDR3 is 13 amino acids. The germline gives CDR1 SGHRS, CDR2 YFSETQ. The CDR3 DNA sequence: TGCGCCAGCAGCTTGAGCGGGGACAGCGGCTACACCTTC. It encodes CASSLSGDSGYTF. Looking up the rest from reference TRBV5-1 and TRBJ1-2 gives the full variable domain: KAGVTQTPRYLIKTRGQQVTLSCSPISGHRSVSWYQQTPGQGLQFLFEYFSETQRNKGNFPGRFSGRQFSNSRSEMNVSTLELGDSALYLCASSLSGDSGYTFGSGTRLTVV.